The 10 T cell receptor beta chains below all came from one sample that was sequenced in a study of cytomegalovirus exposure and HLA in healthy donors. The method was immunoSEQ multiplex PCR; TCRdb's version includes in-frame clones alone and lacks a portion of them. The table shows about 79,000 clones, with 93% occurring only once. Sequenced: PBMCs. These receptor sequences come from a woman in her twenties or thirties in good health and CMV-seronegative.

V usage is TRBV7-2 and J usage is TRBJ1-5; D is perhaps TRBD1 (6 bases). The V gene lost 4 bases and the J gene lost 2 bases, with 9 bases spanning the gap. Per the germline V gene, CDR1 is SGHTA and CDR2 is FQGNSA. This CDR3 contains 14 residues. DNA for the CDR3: TGTGCCAGCAGCTCACAGGGAGGCAATCAGCCCCAGCATTTT. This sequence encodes CASSSQGGNQPQHF. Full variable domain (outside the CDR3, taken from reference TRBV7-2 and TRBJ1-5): GAGVSQSPSNKVTEKGKDVELRCDPISGHTALYWYRQSLGQGLEFLIYFQGNSAPDKSGLPSDRFSAERTGGSVSTLTIQRTQQEDSAVYLCASSSQGGNQPQHFGDGTRLSIL.

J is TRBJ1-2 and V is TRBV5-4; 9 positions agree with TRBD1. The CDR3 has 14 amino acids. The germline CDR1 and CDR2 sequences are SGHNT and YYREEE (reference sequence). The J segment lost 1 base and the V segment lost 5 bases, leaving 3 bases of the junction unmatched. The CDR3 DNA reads TGTGCCAGCAGGCCGGGACAGGGTAACTATGGCTACACCTTC. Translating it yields CASRPGQGNYGYTF. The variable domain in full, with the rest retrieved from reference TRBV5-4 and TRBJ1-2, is ETGVTQSPTHLIKTRGQQVTLRCSSQSGHNTVSWYQQALGQGPQFIFQYYREEENGRGNFPPRFSGLQFPNYSSELNVNALELDDSALYLCASRPGQGNYGYTFGSGTRLTVV.

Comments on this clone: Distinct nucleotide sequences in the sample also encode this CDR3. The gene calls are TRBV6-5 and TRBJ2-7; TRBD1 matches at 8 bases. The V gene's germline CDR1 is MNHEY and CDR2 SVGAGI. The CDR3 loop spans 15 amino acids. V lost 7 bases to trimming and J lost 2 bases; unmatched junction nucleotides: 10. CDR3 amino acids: CASKGPGTGAYEQYF. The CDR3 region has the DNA TGTGCCAGCAAAGGGCCCGGGACAGGAGCCTACGAGCAGTACTTC.

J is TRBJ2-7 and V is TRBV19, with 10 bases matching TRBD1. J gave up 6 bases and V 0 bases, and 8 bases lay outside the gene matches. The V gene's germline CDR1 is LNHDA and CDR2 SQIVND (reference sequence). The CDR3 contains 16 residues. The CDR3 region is CASSIDFGTGVSEQYF. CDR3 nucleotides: TGTGCCAGTAGTATAGATTTCGGGACAGGGGTCAGCGAGCAGTACTTC.

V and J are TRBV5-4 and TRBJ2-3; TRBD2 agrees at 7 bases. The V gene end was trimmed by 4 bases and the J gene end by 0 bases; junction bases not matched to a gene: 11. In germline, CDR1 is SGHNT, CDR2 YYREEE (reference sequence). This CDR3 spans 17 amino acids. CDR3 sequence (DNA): TGTGCCAGCAGCCTCGGGGGGAGCCACGCTAGCACAGATACGCAGTATTTT. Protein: CASSLGGSHASTDTQYF.

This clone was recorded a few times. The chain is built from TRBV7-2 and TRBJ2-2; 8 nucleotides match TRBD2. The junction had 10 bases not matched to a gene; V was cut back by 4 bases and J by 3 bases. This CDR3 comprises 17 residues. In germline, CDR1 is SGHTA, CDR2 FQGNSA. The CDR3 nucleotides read TGTGCCAGCAGCTCCCCCTTTAGCGGGGTCGACACCGGGGAGCTGTTTTTT. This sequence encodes CASSSPFSGVDTGELFF.

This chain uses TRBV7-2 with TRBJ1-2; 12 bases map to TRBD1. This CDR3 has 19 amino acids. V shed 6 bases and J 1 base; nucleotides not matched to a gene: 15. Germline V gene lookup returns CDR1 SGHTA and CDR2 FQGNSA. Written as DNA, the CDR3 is TGTGCCAGCAGTTACCAATCCGGGACAGGGGGCGCGGGTAACTATGGCTACACCTTC. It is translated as CASSYQSGTGGAGNYGYTF.

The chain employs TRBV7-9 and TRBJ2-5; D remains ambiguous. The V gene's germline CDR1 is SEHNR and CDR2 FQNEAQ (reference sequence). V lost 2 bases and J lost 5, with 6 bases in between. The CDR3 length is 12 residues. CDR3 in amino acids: CASSLTRETQYF. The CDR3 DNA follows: TGTGCCAGCAGCTTAACGCGCGAGACCCAGTACTTC.

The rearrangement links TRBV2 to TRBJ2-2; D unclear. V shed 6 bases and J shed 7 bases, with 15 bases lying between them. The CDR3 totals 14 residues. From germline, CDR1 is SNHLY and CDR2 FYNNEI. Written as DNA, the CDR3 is TGTGCCAGCAGAAACCAGCCCGAGGTCGGGGAGCTGTTTTTT. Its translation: CASRNQPEVGELFF.

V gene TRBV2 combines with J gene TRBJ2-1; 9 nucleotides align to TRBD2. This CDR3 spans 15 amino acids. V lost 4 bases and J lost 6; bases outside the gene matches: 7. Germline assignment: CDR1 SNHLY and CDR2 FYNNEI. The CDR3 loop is CASSVMGGRVNEQFF. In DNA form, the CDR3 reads TGTGCCAGCAGTGTTATGGGCGGGAGGGTCAATGAGCAGTTCTTC.